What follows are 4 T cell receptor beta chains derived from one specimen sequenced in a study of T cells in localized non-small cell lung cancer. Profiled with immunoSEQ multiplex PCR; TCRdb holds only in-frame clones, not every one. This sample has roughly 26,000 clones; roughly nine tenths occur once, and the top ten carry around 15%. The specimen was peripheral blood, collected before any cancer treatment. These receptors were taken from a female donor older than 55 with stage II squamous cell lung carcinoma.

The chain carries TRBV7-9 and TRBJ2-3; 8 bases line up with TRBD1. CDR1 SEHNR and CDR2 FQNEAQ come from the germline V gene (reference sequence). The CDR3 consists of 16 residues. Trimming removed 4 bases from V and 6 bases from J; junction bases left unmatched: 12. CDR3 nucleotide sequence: TGTGCCAGCAGCTCGCTACCTCAGGGGGCTGGGGATACGCAGTATTTT. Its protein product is CASSSLPQGAGDTQYF.

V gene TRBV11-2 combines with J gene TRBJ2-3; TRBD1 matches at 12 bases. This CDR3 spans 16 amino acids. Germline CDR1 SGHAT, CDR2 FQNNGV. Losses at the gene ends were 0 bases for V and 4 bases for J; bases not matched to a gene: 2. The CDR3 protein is CASSLDGTGGADTQYF. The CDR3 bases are TGTGCCAGCAGCTTAGATGGGACAGGGGGCGCAGATACGCAGTATTTT. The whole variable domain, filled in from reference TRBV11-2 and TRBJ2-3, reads EAGVAQSPRYKIIEKRQSVAFWCNPISGHATLYWYQQILGQGPKLLIQFQNNGVVDDSQLPKDRFSAERLKGVDSTLKIQPAKLEDSAVYLCASSLDGTGGADTQYFGPGTRLTVL.

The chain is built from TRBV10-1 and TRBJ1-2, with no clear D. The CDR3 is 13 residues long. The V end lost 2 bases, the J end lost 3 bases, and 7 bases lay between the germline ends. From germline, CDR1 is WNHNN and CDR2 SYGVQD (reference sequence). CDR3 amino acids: CASSEGSDYGYTF. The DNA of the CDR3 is TGCGCCAGCAGTGAGGGTTCGGACTATGGCTACACCTTC.

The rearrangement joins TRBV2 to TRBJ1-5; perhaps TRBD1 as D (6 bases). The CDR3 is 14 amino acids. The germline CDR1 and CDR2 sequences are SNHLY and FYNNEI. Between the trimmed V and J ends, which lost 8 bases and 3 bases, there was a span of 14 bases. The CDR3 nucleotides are TGTGCCAGCGGACGAACAGGGTCCAATCAGCCCCAGCATTTT. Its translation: CASGRTGSNQPQHF.